The 22 T cell receptor beta chains below all came from one sample that was sequenced in a study of monozygotic twins with inflammatory bowel disease. Reanalyzing the 5' RACE reads, TCRdb keeps one entry per CDR3 protein, without DNA. In all, the sample yields some 200,000 distinct CDR3 sequences. The sequencing input was blood. Every receptor here comes from a human donor with ulcerative colitis or Crohn's disease, or a healthy co-twin of an affected twin (not recorded which).

This chain links TRBV4-1 with TRBJ1-6; there is no DNA to check the TCRdb D call of TRBD1. The V gene's germline CDR1 is MGHRA and CDR2 YSYEKL. There are 14 residues in the CDR3. The chain's CDR3 is CASSDPGGNSPLHF.

This chain links TRBV5-1 with TRBJ2-7; no DNA is available, so the TRBD2 call from TCRdb remains unchecked. Germline loops: CDR1 SGHRS, CDR2 YFSETQ. The CDR3 has 17 amino acids. This chain's CDR3 is CASSLEGPGLAGAEQYF.

This chain uses TRBV2 with TRBJ2-7; absent DNA, TCRdb's TRBD1 call cannot be checked. This CDR3 contains 14 residues. Germline V gives CDR1 SNHLY, CDR2 FYNNEI. The CDR3 loop is CASSESRGGHEQYF.

The genes are TRBV3-1 and TRBJ2-1. The CDR3 contains 12 residues. Germline CDR1 LGHDT, CDR2 YNNKEL (reference sequence). The CDR3 loop reads CASSSGSSEQFF.

The rearrangement joins TRBV6-1 to TRBJ2-7; TCRdb selects TRBD1, and the lack of DNA leaves this call unchecked. The V gene's germline CDR1 is MNHNS and CDR2 SASEGT. The CDR3 loop spans 15 amino acids. CDR3 sequence: CASSLTGGAGNGQYF.

V gene TRBV10-3 combines with J gene TRBJ1-6; no DNA is available, so the TRBD1 call from TCRdb remains unchecked. Per germline, CDR1 ENHRY and CDR2 SYGVKD. The CDR3 runs 13 residues. This CDR3 is CAIRRGPDSPLHF.

This rearrangement joins TRBV5-1 to TRBJ2-2; TCRdb outputs TRBD1, but without DNA this stays unchecked. The CDR3 is 15 amino acids. Germline loops: CDR1 SGHRS, CDR2 YFSETQ. The CDR3 is CASSKGQGNTGELFF. Full variable domain (remainder filled in from reference TRBV5-1 and TRBJ2-2): KAGVTQTPRYLIKTRGQQVTLSCSPISGHRSVSWYQQTPGQGLQFLFEYFSETQRNKGNFPGRFSGRQFSNSRSEMNVSTLELGDSALYLCASSKGQGNTGELFFGEGSRLTVL.

This chain connects TRBV29-1 to TRBJ2-7; checking the TCRdb D call of TRBD2 is not possible without DNA. The CDR3 length is 12 residues. Germline V gene lookup returns CDR1 SQVTM and CDR2 ANQGSEA. CDR3 residues: CSVEEGGFEQYF.

V usage is TRBV20-1 and J usage is TRBJ2-7; TCRdb outputs TRBD1, but without DNA this stays unchecked. The CDR3 spans 12 residues. Germline CDR1 reads DFQATT; CDR2 reads SNEGSKA (reference sequence). CDR3 amino acids: CSAKADRAGQYF.

The chain recombines TRBV10-2 with TRBJ1-6. Per the germline V gene, CDR1 is WSHSY and CDR2 is SAAADI. The CDR3 spans 13 residues. CDR3 protein: CASSDSGDSPLHF.

The chain combines TRBV7-9 with TRBJ2-3; TCRdb's D call, TRBD1, is unchecked because there is no DNA. The CDR3 extends over 15 amino acids. Looked up from germline, CDR1 is SEHNR and CDR2 is FQNEAQ (reference sequence). This chain's CDR3 is CASSWRGGGTDTQYF.

The chain links TRBV7-7 to TRBJ1-5. The CDR3 totals 18 residues. From germline, CDR1 is SSHAT and CDR2 FNYEAQ (reference sequence). CDR3 in amino acids: CASSLAGVGAYSNQPQHF.

This rearrangement joins TRBV20-1 to TRBJ2-5; lacking DNA, the TRBD2 call made by TCRdb goes unchecked. The length of the CDR3 is 15 residues. CDR1 and CDR2 from the germline V gene are DFQATT and SNEGSKA (reference sequence). CDR3 loop: CSARDGTSGRETQYF.

The rearrangement joins TRBV7-9 to TRBJ2-1; the D call of TRBD2 rests on TCRdb alone, since no DNA is present to check it. Germline V lookup: CDR1 SEHNR, CDR2 FQNEAQ (reference sequence). This CDR3 is built from 15 residues. The CDR3 reads CASSTLAGAYNEQFF.

The rearrangement links TRBV12-3 or TRBV12-4 to TRBJ1-4; TCRdb proposes TRBD1, but this gene call is untestable without DNA. This CDR3 spans 14 amino acids. Here the CDR3 reads CASSFEQGGEKLFF.

This chain joins TRBV20-1 and TRBJ2-3; TCRdb's D call, TRBD1, is unchecked because there is no DNA. Germline lookup yields CDR1 DFQATT and CDR2 SNEGSKA (reference sequence). This CDR3 region has 14 residues. This CDR3 reads CSAGGTQVTDTQYF.

The rearrangement links TRBV4-3 to TRBJ1-5. CDR3 size: 14 residues. Germline V gives CDR1 LGHNA, CDR2 YSLEER. CDR3 sequence: CASSQDQANQPQHF.

The rearrangement links TRBV5-5 to TRBJ1-4. Germline-derived CDR1 and CDR2 are SGHKS and YYEKEE (reference sequence). This CDR3 region has 12 residues. The CDR3 region is CASSPGGAKLFF.

This chain connects TRBV11-2 to TRBJ1-2; the D call of TRBD1 rests on TCRdb alone, since no DNA is present to check it. There are 18 residues in the CDR3. Germline lookup yields CDR1 SGHAT and CDR2 FQNNGV. The chain's CDR3 is CASSPGDRGATANYGYTF.

This rearrangement joins TRBV5-1 to TRBJ2-3; TCRdb picks TRBD1, but there is no DNA to check that call. Germline V gives CDR1 SGHRS, CDR2 YFSETQ. The CDR3 sequence is 15 residues long. CDR3 sequence reads: CASSGQGIGTDTQYF.

V and J are TRBV5-4 and TRBJ2-4; TCRdb lists TRBD2, though no DNA is available to test this call. CDR3 length: 17 amino acids. Germline V CDR1 and CDR2: SGHNT, YYREEE (reference sequence). Here the CDR3 reads CASSLSGRTLAKNIQYF.

This rearrangement joins TRBV12-3 or TRBV12-4 to TRBJ2-7; TCRdb indicates TRBD1, and absent DNA this call remains unverified. The CDR3 has 15 residues. CDR3 region: CASSSQGGSPYEQYF.